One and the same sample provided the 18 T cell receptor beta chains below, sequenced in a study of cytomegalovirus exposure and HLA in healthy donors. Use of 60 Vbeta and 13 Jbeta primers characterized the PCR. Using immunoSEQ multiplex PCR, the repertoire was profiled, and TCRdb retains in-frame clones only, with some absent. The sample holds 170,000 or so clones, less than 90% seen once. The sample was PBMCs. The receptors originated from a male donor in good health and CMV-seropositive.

The DNA of the CDR3 is TGTGCCATCAGGGAGCCCCTGACTACTTATGGCTACACCTTC. Translated: CAIREPLTTYGYTF. The J gene is TRBJ1-2, the V gene TRBV10-3; D gene uncertain. Deletions cut 6 bases from V and 5 bases from J, with 16 bases between. The CDR3 totals 14 residues. Germline lookup yields CDR1 ENHRY and CDR2 SYGVKD.

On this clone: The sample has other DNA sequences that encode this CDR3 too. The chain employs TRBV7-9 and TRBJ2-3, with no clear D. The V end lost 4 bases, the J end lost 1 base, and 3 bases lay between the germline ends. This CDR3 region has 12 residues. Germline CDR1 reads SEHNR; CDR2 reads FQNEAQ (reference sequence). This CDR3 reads CASSSGTDTQYF. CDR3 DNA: TGTGCCAGCAGCTCGGGCACAGATACGCAGTATTTT. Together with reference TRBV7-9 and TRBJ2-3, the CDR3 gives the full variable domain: DTGVSQNPRHKITKRGQNVTFRCDPISEHNRLYWYRQTLGQGPEFLTYFQNEAQLEKSRLLSDRFSAERPKGSFSTLEIQRTEQGDSAMYLCASSSGTDTQYFGPGTRLTVL.

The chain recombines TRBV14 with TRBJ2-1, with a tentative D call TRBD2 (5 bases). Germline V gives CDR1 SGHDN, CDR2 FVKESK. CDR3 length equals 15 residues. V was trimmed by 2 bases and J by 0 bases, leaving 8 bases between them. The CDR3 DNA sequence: TGTGCCAGCAGCCAAAGACTATTCTCCTACAATGAGCAGTTCTTC. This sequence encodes CASSQRLFSYNEQFF.

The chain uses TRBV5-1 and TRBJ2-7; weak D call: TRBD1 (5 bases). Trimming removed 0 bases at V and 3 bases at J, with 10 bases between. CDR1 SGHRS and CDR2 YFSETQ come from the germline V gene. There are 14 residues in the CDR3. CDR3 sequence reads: CASSLGDSLYEQYF. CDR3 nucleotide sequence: TGCGCCAGCAGCTTGGGCGACAGCCTCTACGAGCAGTACTTC.

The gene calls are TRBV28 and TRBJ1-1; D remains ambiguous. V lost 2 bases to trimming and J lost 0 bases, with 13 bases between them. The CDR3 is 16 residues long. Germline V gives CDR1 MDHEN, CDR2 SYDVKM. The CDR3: CASSLITVLMNTEAFF. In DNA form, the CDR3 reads TGTGCCAGCAGTTTAATAACAGTACTTATGAACACTGAAGCTTTCTTT.

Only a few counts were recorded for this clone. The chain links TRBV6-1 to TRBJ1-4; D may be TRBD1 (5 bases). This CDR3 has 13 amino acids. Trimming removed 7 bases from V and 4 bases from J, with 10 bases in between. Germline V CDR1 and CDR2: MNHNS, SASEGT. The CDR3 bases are TGTGCCAGCACGCGACAGCTTAATGAAAAACTGTTTTTT. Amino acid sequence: CASTRQLNEKLFF.

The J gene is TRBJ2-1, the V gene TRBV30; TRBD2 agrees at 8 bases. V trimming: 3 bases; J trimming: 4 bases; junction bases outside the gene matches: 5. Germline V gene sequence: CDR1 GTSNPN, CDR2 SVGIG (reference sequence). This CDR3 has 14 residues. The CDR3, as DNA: TGTGCCTGGAGCCCACTAGCGGATTACAATGAGCAGTTCTTC. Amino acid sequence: CAWSPLADYNEQFF.

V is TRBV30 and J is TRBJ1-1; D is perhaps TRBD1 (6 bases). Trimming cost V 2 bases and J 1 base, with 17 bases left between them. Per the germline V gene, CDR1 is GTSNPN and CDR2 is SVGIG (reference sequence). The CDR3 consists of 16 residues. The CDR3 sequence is CAWSSWGGGRNTEAFF. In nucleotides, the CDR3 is TGTGCCTGGAGTTCGTGGGGCGGGGGCAGGAACACTGAAGCTTTCTTT.

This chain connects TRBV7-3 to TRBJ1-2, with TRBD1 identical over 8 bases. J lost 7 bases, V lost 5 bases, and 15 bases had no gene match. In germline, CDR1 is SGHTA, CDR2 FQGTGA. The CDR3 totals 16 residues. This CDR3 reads CASSTMTGARLIGYTF. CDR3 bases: TGTGCCAGCAGCACGATGACAGGGGCGCGCTTGATTGGCTACACCTTC.

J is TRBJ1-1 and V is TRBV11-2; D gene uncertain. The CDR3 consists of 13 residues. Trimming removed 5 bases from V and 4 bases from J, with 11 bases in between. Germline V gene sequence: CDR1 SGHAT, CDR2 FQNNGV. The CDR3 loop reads CASSPIRGTEAFF. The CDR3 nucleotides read TGTGCCAGCAGCCCCATCCGGGGCACTGAAGCTTTCTTT.

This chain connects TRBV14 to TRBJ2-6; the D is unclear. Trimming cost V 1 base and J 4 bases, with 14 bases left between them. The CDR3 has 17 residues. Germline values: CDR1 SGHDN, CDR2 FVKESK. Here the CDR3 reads CASSQGHPWAGANVLTF. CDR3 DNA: TGTGCCAGCAGCCAAGGACATCCATGGGCCGGGGCCAACGTCCTGACTTTC.

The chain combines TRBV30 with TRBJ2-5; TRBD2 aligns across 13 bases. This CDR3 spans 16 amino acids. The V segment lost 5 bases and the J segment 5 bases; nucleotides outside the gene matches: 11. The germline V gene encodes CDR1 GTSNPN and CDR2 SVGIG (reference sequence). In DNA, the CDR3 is TGTGCCTGGCCACCGTCGGGACTAGCGGGAAGGGAGACCCAGTACTTC. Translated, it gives CAWPPSGLAGRETQYF.

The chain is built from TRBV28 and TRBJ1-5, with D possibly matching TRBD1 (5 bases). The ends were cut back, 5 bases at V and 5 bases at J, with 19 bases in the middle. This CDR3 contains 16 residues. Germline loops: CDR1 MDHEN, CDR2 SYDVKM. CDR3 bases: TGTGCCAGCAGTGTGGGGGGTGTGGCAGTTTATCAGCCCCAGCATTTT. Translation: CASSVGGVAVYQPQHF.

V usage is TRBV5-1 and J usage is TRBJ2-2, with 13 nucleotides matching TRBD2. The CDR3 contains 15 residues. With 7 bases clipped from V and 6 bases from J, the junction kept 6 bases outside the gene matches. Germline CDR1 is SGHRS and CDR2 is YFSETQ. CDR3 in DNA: TGCGCCAGCCACCCGGGACTAGCGGGACCCGGGGAGCTGTTTTTT. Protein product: CASHPGLAGPGELFF. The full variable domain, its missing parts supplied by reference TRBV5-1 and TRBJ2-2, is KAGVTQTPRYLIKTRGQQVTLSCSPISGHRSVSWYQQTPGQGLQFLFEYFSETQRNKGNFPGRFSGRQFSNSRSEMNVSTLELGDSALYLCASHPGLAGPGELFFGEGSRLTVL.

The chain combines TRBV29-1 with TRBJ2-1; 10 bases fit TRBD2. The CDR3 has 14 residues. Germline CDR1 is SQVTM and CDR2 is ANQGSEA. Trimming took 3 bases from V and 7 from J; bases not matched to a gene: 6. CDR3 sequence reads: CSVDEREGLNEQFF. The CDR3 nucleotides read TGCAGCGTTGATGAGCGGGAGGGCTTGAATGAGCAGTTCTTC.

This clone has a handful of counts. The CDR3 nucleotides are TGTGCCAGCAGCTTGGGCCTTCTTAGGAGGGACTATGGCTACACCTTC. As protein: CASSLGLLRRDYGYTF. This chain uses TRBV5-4 with TRBJ1-2; no reliable D call. Trimming pared 0 bases from V and 3 bases from J, leaving 15 bases between. The germline CDR1 and CDR2 sequences are SGHNT and YYREEE (reference sequence). The CDR3 has 16 residues.

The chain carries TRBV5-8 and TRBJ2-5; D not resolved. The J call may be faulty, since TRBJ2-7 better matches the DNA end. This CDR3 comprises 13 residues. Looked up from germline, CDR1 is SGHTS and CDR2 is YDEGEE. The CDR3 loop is CASSFFITYEQYF. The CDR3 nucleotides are TGTGCCAGCAGCTTTTTTATTACCTACGAGCAGTACTTC.

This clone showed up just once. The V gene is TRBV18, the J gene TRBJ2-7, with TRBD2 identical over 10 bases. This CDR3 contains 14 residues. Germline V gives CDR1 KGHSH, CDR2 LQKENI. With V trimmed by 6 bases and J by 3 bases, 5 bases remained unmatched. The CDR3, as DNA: TGTGCCAGCTCCACTAGCGGGACTGTCTACGAGCAGTACTTC. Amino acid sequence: CASSTSGTVYEQYF.